This is a list of T cell receptor beta chains from one sample in a study of response to subunit inactivated influenza vaccine. From the RT-PCR reads, TCRdb called clonotypes with MiXCR, one entry per CDR3 protein. The sample contains about 520,000 distinct CDR3 sequences, approximately 24% of which appear only once. The sample here was CD4+ T cells sorted from PBMCs, taken roughly 5 days after vaccination. These TCRs come from a man in his fifties or sixties who received an inactivated influenza vaccine. Each CDR3 is given with its conserved first and last residue. The D gene is left open where the match is weak. Part of the rows lack a size; the others show once, few, many or a class for expanded clones.

CAATERVETGELFF | TGTGCCGCGACGGAAAGGGTCGAAACCGGGGAGCTGTTTTTT | TRBJ2-2 | once | TRBV10-3 | .
CASSFAAGGTYEQYF | TGCGCCAGCAGCTTTGCGGCAGGGGGGACCTACGAGCAGTACTTC | TRBJ2-7 | . | TRBV5-1 | .
CSARVGHANTEAFF | TGCAGTGCTAGAGTGGGACATGCGAACACTGAAGCTTTCTTT | TRBJ1-1 | . | TRBV20-1 | .
CASSTGPLGEPQHF | TGTGCCAGCAGTACTGGACCACTAGGTGAGCCCCAGCATTTT | TRBJ1-5 | . | TRBV12-3/TRBV12-4 | .
CASRTDSGNEQFF | TGTGCCAGCAGAACAGACAGTGGCAATGAGCAGTTCTTC | TRBJ2-1 | few | TRBV6-2/TRBV6-3 | .
CSARRLGEFGTGELFF | TGCAGTGCTAGAAGGTTGGGGGAGTTCGGTACCGGGGAGCTGTTTTTT | TRBJ2-2 | . | TRBV20-1 | .
CASSYRSTRTASRYTF | TGTGCCAGCAGTTACCGATCGACACGGACAGCAAGTCGCTACACCTTC | TRBJ1-2 | . | TRBV6-5 | .
CASSYPGGRRADTQYF | TGTGCCAGCAGCTACCCCGGGGGGCGCCGGGCAGATACGCAGTATTTT | TRBJ2-3 | . | TRBV12-3/TRBV12-4 | .
CASKGGDSGPNNEQFF | TGTGCCAGCAAAGGGGGGGACTCGGGACCGAATAATGAGCAGTTCTTC | TRBJ2-1 | few | TRBV12-3/TRBV12-4 | .
CASSGTGTPEQYF | TGTGCCAGCAGTGGGACAGGGACACCCGAGCAGTACTTC | TRBJ2-7 | . | TRBV2 | TRBD1
CASSSGGATGVSPLHF | TGCGCCAGCAGCTCCGGTGGCGCGACAGGGGTTTCACCCCTCCACTTT | TRBJ1-6 | . | TRBV5-1 | TRBD1
CASSSQSTGALGYGYTF | TGTGCCAGCAGCTCACAGTCAACGGGGGCGCTGGGCTATGGCTACACCTTC | TRBJ1-2 | . | TRBV7-2 | .
CSVAGQGIYEQYF | TGCAGCGTTGCGGGACAGGGGATCTACGAGCAGTACTTC | TRBJ2-7 | few | TRBV29-1 | TRBD1
CASSFFGGAGEKLFF | TGTGCCAGCAGTTTTTTCGGGGGCGCCGGTGAAAAACTGTTTTTT | TRBJ1-4 | few | TRBV12-3/TRBV12-4 | .
CAASSSEGSPLHF | TGTGCCGCATCGTCTTCCGAAGGTTCACCCCTCCACTTT | TRBJ1-6 | few | TRBV6-1 | .
CASSLSPRSGSYNEQFF | TGTGCCAGCAGCTTATCCCCTCGAAGTGGATCCTACAATGAGCAGTTCTTC | TRBJ2-1 | few | TRBV7-8 | .
CASSFLGTSGSPGAYNEQFF | TGCGCCAGCAGCTTTCTAGGGACTAGCGGGAGCCCCGGGGCGTACAATGAGCAGTTCTTC | TRBJ2-1 | . | TRBV5-1 | TRBD2
CASSQDGKASEQYF | TGCGCCAGCAGCCAAGATGGCAAGGCTAGCGAGCAGTACTTC | TRBJ2-7 | few | TRBV4-3 | .
CASRSSAEQSPYEQYF | TGCGCCAGCAGATCCTCGGCGGAACAAAGCCCCTACGAGCAGTACTTC | TRBJ2-7 | few | TRBV5-1 | .
CASSRGPGTDTQYF | TGTGCCAGCAGTCGGGGACCCGGCACAGATACGCAGTATTTT | TRBJ2-3 | . | TRBV12-3/TRBV12-4 | .
CASSSTGSRQYF | TGTGCCAGCAGCTCGACAGGGAGTAGGCAGTATTTT | TRBJ2-3 | few | TRBV7-2 | TRBD1
CSAIRGTQYF | TGCAGTGCTATTCGGGGGACCCAGTACTTC | TRBJ2-5 | few | TRBV20-1 | .
CASSPGVAGNEQFF | TGTGCCAGCAGCCCCGGGGTAGCGGGAAATGAGCAGTTCTTC | TRBJ2-1 | . | TRBV7-9 | TRBD2
CAWSVSNAVAFF | TGTGCCTGGAGTGTATCGAACGCGGTAGCTTTCTTT | TRBJ1-1 | few | TRBV30 | .
CASIRSSGLSTDTQYF | TGTGCCAGCATCAGATCTAGCGGGCTAAGCACAGATACGCAGTATTTT | TRBJ2-3 | . | TRBV7-9 | TRBD2
CSVAGALSYEQYF | TGCAGCGTTGCCGGGGCACTTTCCTACGAGCAGTACTTC | TRBJ2-7 | few | TRBV29-1 | .
CASSVSGNQPQHF | TGTGCCAGTAGTGTAAGTGGCAATCAGCCCCAGCATTTT | TRBJ1-5 | few | TRBV19 | .
CASRRDRASNQPQHF | TGTGCCAGCAGACGGGACAGGGCGAGCAATCAGCCCCAGCATTTT | TRBJ1-5 | many | TRBV12-3/TRBV12-4 | TRBD1
CASSSHGERSTEAFF | TGCGCCAGCAGCTCGCACGGAGAACGGAGCACTGAAGCTTTCTTT | TRBJ1-1 | . | TRBV5-1 | .
CASSVAPGQDVKQYF | TGTGCCAGCAGCGTAGCACCGGGACAGGATGTCAAGCAGTACTTC | TRBJ2-7 | few | TRBV9 | TRBD1
CASSPARPLRDTEAFF | TGTGCCAGCTCACCCGCCAGGCCCTTACGGGACACTGAAGCTTTCTTT | TRBJ1-1 | few | TRBV18 | .
CASSKIDGGTEAFF | TGTGCCAGCAGCAAAATTGACGGGGGGACTGAAGCTTTCTTT | TRBJ1-1 | few | TRBV12-3/TRBV12-4 | .
CASNPGFPNPHEQFF | TGTGCCAGCAATCCAGGCTTCCCGAACCCCCATGAGCAGTTCTTC | TRBJ2-1 | . | TRBV6-2/TRBV6-3 | .
CSASRGARETQYF | TGCAGTGCTAGCCGGGGGGCACGAGAGACCCAGTACTTC | TRBJ2-5 | few | TRBV20-1 | .
CASSSNRGRGKLFF | TGTGCCAGCAGTTCGAACAGGGGGCGAGGAAAACTGTTTTTT | TRBJ1-4 | many | TRBV6-5 | TRBD1
CASSFRQGNTGELFF | TGCGCCAGCAGCTTCCGACAGGGAAACACCGGGGAGCTGTTTTTT | TRBJ2-2 | many | TRBV5-1 | TRBD1
CASSEAGYETQYF | TGCGCCAGCAGTGAGGCAGGCTATGAGACCCAGTACTTC | TRBJ2-5 | . | TRBV10-1 | .
CASSPQVAEQYF | TGTGCCAGCAGCCCACAGGTTGCCGAGCAGTACTTC | TRBJ2-7 | . | TRBV7-9 | .
CSARDSRGAYFDTQYF | TGCAGTGCTAGAGACTCCCGGGGGGCGTATTTCGATACGCAGTATTTT | TRBJ2-3 | . | TRBV20-1 | .
CASNLDRHYNEQFF | TGTGCCAGCAACCTGGACAGGCATTACAATGAGCAGTTCTTC | TRBJ2-1 | . | TRBV6-2/TRBV6-3 | TRBD1
CSVNRAVNSPLHF | TGCAGTGTCAACCGGGCCGTCAATTCACCCCTCCACTTT | TRBJ1-6 | . | TRBV20-1 | .
CASSLLPGPNEKLFF | TGCGCCAGCAGCCTGCTCCCGGGACCTAATGAAAAACTGTTTTTT | TRBJ1-4 | . | TRBV4-3 | .
CASSPPTPLGTNYEQYF | TGTGCCAGCAGCCCCCCGACTCCTCTTGGGACCAACTACGAGCAGTACTTC | TRBJ2-7 | . | TRBV9 | .
CAWSVAHAPLHF | TGTGCCTGGAGTGTCGCCCATGCACCCCTCCACTTT | TRBJ1-6 | . | TRBV30 | .
CASSQDHGLGPSEQFF | TGCGCCAGCAGCCAAGATCACGGACTAGGGCCTTCGGAGCAGTTCTTC | TRBJ2-1 | few | TRBV4-3 | TRBD2
CASSLQGSPANEQFF | TGTGCCAGCAGTTTACAGGGATCTCCAGCCAATGAGCAGTTCTTC | TRBJ2-1 | . | TRBV28 | .
CASSPSGQESYEQYF | TGTGCCAGCAGCCCCTCGGGACAGGAGTCCTACGAGCAGTACTTC | TRBJ2-7 | . | TRBV4-2 | TRBD1
CASSLARDGWETQYF | TGTGCCAGCAGCTTAGCCCGGGACGGGTGGGAGACCCAGTACTTC | TRBJ2-5 | few | TRBV7-2 | .
CASSFKGRGEAFF | TGTGCCAGCAGCTTTAAGGGAAGGGGTGAAGCTTTCTTT | TRBJ1-1 | . | TRBV7-9 | .
CASSLRFGRNSPLHF | TGTGCCAGCAGTCTACGTTTCGGGCGGAATTCACCCCTCCACTTT | TRBJ1-6 | . | TRBV27 | .
CASTPGEEQFF | TGTGCCAGCACCCCAGGGGAGGAGCAGTTCTTC | TRBJ2-1 | . | TRBV12-3/TRBV12-4 | .
CASSSPPTDTQYF | TGCGCCAGCAGCTCCCCCCCCACAGATACGCAGTATTTT | TRBJ2-3 | few | TRBV5-1 | .